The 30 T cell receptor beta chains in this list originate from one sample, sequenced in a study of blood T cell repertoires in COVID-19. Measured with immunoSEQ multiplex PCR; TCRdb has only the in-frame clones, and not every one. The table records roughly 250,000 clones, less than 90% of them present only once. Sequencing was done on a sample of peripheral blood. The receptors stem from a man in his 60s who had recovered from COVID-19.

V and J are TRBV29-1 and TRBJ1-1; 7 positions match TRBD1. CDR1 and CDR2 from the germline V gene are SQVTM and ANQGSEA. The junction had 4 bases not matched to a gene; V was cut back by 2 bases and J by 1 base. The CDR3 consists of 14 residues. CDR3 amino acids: CSVEKGAGNTEAFF. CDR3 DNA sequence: TGCAGCGTTGAAAAGGGGGCTGGGAACACTGAAGCTTTCTTT.

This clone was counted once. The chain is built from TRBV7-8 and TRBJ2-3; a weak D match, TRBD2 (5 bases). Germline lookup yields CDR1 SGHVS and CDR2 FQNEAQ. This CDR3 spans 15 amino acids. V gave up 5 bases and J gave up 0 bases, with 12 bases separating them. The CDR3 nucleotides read TGTGCCAGCAGCCCCCGAGCGGTTAGCACAGATACGCAGTATTTT. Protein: CASSPRAVSTDTQYF. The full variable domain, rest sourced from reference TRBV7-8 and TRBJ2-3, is GAGVSQSPRYKVAKRGQDVALRCDPISGHVSLFWYQQALGQGPEFLTYFQNEAQLDKSGLPSDRFFAERPEGSVSTLKIQRTQQEDSAVYLCASSPRAVSTDTQYFGPGTRLTVL.

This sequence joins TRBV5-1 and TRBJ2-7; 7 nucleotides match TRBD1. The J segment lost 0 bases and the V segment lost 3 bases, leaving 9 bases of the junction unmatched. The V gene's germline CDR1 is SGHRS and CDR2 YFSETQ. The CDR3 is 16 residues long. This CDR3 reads CASSWTTGFNSYEQYF. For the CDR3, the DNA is TGCGCCAGCAGCTGGACGACAGGGTTTAACTCCTACGAGCAGTACTTC.

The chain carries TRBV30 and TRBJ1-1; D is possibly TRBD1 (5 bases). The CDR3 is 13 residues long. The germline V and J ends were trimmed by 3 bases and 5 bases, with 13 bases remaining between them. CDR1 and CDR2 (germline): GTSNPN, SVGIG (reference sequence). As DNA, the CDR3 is TGTGCCTGGAGCAGGGCAAGGGGAACTGAAGCTTTCTTT. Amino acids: CAWSRARGTEAFF.

In DNA, the CDR3 is TGTGCCAGTAGTCCACGACAGGACCGCCCGCTCCACTTT. Its translation is CASSPRQDRPLHF. The chain joins TRBV19 to TRBJ1-6; the D gene is possibly TRBD1 (6 bases). Germline CDR1 reads LNHDA; CDR2 reads SQIVND (reference sequence). V lost 5 bases to trimming and J lost 16 bases, with 18 bases between them. CDR3 size: 13 residues.

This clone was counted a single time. CDR3 nucleotide sequence: TGTGCCACCAGTGGCATTATGACTAGCCGGGAGACCCAGTACTTC. It specifies CATSGIMTSRETQYF. This chain uses TRBV24-1 with TRBJ2-5; 7 nucleotides match TRBD2. This CDR3 is built from 15 residues. From germline, CDR1 is KGHDR and CDR2 SFDVKD. V was clipped by 5 bases and J by 5 bases; unmatched bases: 10.

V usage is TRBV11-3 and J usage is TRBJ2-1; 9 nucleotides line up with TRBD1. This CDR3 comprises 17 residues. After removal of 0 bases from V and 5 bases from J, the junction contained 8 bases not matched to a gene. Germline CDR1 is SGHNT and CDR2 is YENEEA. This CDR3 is CASSLELPGQGNNEQFF. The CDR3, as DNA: TGTGCCAGCAGCTTAGAGCTACCGGGACAGGGCAACAATGAGCAGTTCTTC.

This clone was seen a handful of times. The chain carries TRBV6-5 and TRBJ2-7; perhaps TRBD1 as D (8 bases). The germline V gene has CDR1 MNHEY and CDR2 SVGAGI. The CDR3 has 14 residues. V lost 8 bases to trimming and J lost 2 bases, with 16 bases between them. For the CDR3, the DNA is TGTGCCAGCGGAGCGGGGACAGGACCCTACGAGCAGTACTTC. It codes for CASGAGTGPYEQYF.

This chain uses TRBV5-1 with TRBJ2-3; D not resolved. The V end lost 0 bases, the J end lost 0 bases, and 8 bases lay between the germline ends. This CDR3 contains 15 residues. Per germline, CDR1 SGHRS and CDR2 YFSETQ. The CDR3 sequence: CASSLAAISTDTQYF. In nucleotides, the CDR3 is TGCGCCAGCAGCTTGGCCGCGATAAGCACAGATACGCAGTATTTT. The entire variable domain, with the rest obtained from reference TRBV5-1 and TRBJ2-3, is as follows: KAGVTQTPRYLIKTRGQQVTLSCSPISGHRSVSWYQQTPGQGLQFLFEYFSETQRNKGNFPGRFSGRQFSNSRSEMNVSTLELGDSALYLCASSLAAISTDTQYFGPGTRLTVL.

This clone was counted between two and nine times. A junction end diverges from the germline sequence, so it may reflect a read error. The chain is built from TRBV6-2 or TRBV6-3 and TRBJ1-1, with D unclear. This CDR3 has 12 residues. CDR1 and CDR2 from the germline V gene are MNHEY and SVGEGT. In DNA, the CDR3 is TGTGCCAGCAGCTTATCCCGCCAGGCAATCCTCTTT. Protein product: CASSLSRQAILF.

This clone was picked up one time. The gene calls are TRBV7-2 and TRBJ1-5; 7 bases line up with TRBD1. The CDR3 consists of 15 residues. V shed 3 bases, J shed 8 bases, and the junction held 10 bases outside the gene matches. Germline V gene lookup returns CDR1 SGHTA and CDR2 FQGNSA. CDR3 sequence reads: CASSFGGGQEKPQHF. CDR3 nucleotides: TGTGCCAGCAGCTTTGGCGGAGGACAGGAGAAGCCCCAGCATTTT.

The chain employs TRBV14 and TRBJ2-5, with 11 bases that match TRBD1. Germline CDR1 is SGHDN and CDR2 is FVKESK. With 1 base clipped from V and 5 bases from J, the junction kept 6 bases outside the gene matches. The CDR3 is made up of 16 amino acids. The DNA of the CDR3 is TGTGCCAGCAGCCAAGGGGACAGGGGGGCATCGGAGACCCAGTACTTC. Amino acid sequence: CASSQGDRGASETQYF.

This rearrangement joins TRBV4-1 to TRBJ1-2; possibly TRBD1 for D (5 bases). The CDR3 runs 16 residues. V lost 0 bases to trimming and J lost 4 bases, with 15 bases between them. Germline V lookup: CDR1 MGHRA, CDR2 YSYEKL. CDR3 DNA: TGCGCCAGCAGCCAAGATTGGGGGGGGGTAGGCTATGGCTACACCTTC. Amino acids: CASSQDWGGVGYGYTF.

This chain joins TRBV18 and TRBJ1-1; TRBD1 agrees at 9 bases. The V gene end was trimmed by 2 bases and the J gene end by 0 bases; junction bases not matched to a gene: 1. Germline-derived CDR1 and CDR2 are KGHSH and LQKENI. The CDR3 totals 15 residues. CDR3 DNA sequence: TGTGCCAGCTCACCAACAGGGGGCATGAACACTGAAGCTTTCTTT. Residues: CASSPTGGMNTEAFF.

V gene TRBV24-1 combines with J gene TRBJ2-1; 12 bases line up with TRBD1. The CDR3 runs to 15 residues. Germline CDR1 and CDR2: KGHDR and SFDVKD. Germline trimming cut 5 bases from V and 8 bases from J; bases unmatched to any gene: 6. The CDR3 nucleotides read TGTGCCACCAGTGGGGGGACAGGGGGCTCCCATGAGCAGTTCTTC. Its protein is CATSGGTGGSHEQFF.

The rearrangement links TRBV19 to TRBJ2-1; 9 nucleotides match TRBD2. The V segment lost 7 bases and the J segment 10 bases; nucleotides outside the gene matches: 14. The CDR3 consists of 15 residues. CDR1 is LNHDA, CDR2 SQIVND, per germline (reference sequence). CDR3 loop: CASTPWAGGLQEQFF. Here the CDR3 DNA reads TGTGCCAGTACCCCTTGGGCGGGGGGGCTCCAGGAGCAGTTCTTC.

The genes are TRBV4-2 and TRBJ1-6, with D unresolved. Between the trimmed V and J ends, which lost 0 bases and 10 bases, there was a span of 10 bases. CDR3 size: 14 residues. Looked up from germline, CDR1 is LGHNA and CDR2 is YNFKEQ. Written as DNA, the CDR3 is TGTGCCAGCAGCCAAGATCCTTTAGTATCACCCCTCCACTTT. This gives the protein CASSQDPLVSPLHF.

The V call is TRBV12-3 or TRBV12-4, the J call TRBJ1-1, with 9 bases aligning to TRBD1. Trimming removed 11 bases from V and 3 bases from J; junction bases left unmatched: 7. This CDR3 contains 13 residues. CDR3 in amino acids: CARTGGQDTEAFF. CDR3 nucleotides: TGTGCCCGCACAGGGGGCCAGGACACTGAAGCTTTCTTT.

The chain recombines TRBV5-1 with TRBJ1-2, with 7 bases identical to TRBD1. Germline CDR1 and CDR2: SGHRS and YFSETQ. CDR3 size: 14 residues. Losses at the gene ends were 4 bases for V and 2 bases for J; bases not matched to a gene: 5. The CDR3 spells CASSPDRRNYGYTF. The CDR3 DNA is TGCGCCAGCAGCCCGGACAGGAGGAACTATGGCTACACCTTC.

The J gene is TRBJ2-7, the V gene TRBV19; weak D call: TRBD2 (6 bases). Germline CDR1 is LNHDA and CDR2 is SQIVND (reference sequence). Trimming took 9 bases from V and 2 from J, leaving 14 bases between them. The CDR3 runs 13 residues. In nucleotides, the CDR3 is TGTGCCAGCTGGGACTCCGGGACCTACGAGCAGTACTTC. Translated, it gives CASWDSGTYEQYF.

The CDR3 reads CASSIGAGRSYEQYF. The CDR3 region has the DNA TGTGCCAGTAGTATAGGGGCAGGGCGCTCCTACGAGCAGTACTTC. The gene calls are TRBV19 and TRBJ2-7; possible D gene TRBD1, 5 bases. The CDR3 covers 15 residues. The V gene's germline CDR1 is LNHDA and CDR2 SQIVND (reference sequence). The V end lost 1 base, the J end lost 0 bases, and 10 bases lay between the germline ends.

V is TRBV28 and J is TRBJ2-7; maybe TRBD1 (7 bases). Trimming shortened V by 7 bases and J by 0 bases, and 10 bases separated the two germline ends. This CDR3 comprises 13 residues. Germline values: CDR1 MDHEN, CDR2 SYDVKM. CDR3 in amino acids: CASIRGDSYEQYF. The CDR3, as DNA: TGTGCCAGCATCAGGGGGGACTCCTACGAGCAGTACTTC.

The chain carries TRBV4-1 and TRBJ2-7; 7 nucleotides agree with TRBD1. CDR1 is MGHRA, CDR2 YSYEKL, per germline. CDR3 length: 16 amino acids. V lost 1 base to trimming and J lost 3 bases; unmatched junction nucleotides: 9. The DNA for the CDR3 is TGCGCCAGCAGCCAAGGGGATGACAGGGTGGTCTACGAGCAGTACTTC. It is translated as CASSQGDDRVVYEQYF.

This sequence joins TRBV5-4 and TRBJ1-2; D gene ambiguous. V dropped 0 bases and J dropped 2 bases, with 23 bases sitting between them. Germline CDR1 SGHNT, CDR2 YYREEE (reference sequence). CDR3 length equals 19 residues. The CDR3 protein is CASSLASGVAPASNYGYTF. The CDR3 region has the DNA TGTGCCAGCAGCTTGGCTAGCGGGGTTGCACCCGCCTCCAACTATGGCTACACCTTC.

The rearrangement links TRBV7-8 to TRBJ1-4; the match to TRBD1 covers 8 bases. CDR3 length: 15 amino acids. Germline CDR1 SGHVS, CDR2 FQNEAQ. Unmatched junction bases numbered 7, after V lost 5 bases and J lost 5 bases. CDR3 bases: TGTGCCAGCAGCAACCGACAGGGGAGGAATGAAAAACTGTTTTTT. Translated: CASSNRQGRNEKLFF.

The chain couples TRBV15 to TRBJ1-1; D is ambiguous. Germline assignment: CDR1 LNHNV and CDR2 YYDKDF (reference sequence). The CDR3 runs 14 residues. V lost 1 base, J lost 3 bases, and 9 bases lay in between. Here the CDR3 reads CATSRGGTDTEAFF. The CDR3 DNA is TGTGCCACCAGCAGAGGAGGTACGGACACTGAAGCTTTCTTT.

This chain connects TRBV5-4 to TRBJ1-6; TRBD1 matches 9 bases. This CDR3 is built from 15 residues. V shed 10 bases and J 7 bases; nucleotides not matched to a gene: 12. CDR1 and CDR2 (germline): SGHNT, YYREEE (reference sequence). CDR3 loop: CAVSPGQGRNSPLHF. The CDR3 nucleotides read TGTGCCGTCTCACCGGGACAGGGACGGAATTCACCCCTCCACTTT.

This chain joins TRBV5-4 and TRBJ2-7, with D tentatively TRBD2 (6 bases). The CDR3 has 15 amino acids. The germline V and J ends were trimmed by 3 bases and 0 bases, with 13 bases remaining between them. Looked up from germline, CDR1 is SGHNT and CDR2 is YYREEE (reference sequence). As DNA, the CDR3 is TGTGCCAGCAGCTCCCCGGGACTTAGCTCCTACGAGCAGTACTTC. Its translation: CASSSPGLSSYEQYF.

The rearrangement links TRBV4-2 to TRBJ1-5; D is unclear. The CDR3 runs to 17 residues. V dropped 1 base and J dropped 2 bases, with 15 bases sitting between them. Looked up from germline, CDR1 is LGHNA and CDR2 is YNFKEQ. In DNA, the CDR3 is TGTGCCAGCAGCCAAGGTCAAAATCCGGGTGGCAATCAGCCCCAGCATTTT. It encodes CASSQGQNPGGNQPQHF.

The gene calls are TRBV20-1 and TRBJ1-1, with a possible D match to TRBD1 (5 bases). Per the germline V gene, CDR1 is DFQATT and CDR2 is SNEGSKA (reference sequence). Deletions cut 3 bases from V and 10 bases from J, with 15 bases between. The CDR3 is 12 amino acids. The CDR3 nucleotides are TGCAGTGCTAGTCGCCAGGGCTGGGGAGCTTTCTTT. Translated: CSASRQGWGAFF.